What follows describes a single TCR beta chain. What this receptor recognizes is not known. Base qualities were left out, and no much larger clone turns up one base away. CDR1 is given as MDHEN and CDR2 as SYDVKM, both from the germline V gene. Ends trimmed: V by 7 bases, J by 2 bases; bases unmatched to a gene: 9. The CDR3 sequence holds 15 residues, the cysteine and phenylalanine included. Only the CDR3 part of the read is kept: 45 bases, read in frame from the first base. TCR CDR3 regions were amplified from genomic DNA by multiplex PCR using the deep immunoSEQ assay. Extracted genomic DNA from each cell subset was distributed evenly across all wells of several immunoSEQ 96-well plates, and each plate was treated as a replicate. Each replicate PCR for sorted subsets received 200 ng genomic DNA, equal to about 30,000 T cell genomes. Purified libraries were measured with a Qubit 3.0 fluorometer, size-checked on a Bioanalyzer 2100, and measured again with the KAPA Library Quantification kit. A separate single-read 150-cycle Illumina NextSeq 550 flow cell was used to sequence each immunoSEQ 96-well plate. The study's own analysis went as follows. The immunoSEQ output contained only junctional sequences without quality scores, so filtering could not match that applied to full-length reads. Sequences were annotated with PyIR, a Python wrapper for IgBLAST v1.9, and V/J genes and CDR3 were assigned using IMGT germline references. Reads were filtered out if the reads had weak V/J assignments (E-value above 1e-6), no CDR3, stop codons, out-of-frame junctions, or ambiguous translated residues. V3J clonotypes were defined by identical inferred V gene, J gene, and CDR3 amino acid sequence. Percentage overlap between repertoires was calculated by dividing the number of shared unique clonotypes by the size of the smaller repertoire. RTK rarefaction, the Chao1 estimator, and Recon v2.1 estimates of unobserved clonotypes were used to assess repertoire richness. Generation probabilities were computed with OLGA for all TCRbeta clonotypes obtained by the gDNA method from several donors. The immuneACCESS repertoire file appears here via TCRdb, limited to in-frame rearrangements. These files lack a portion of the clones; in checked studies, under half of the deficit traces to unresolved V genes, and the cause of the others is not known. Clonal size and the V and J genes are those of that table, whereas D and trimming came from the DNA. The sample table records approximately 2,000,000 clones; about 90% of these occur just once. Jointly, the top ten make up 0.3% to 0.4% of the sample.

The donors were healthy, HIV-negative adults who had no recently reported acute infections or vaccinations. Every donor was a Caucasian adult residing in Nashville, Tennessee, USA. CD4+ T cells were enriched by magnetic negative selection; naive cells were then positively selected on CD45RA, and the negative fraction formed the memory subset. Blood was collected by leukapheresis, and PBMCs were isolated by Ficoll-Histopaque density gradient centrifugation and then cryopreserved in liquid nitrogen vapor phase. Purity and quantity of every magnetically sorted T cell population were checked by analytical flow cytometry. Genomic DNA was isolated from every sorted fraction and measured by UV absorbance on a Nanodrop 2000c. This entry comes from a study of shared clonotypes between healthy human individuals (dated by TCRdb to between 2020 and 2021). In terms of the full investigation: The cohort comprised a couple of women and a few men aged 18 to 49 years. For each donor, three plates each were used for CD4 naive and CD4 memory, two plates were used for CD8 naive, and one plate was used for CD8 memory. Blood TCR repertoires of about five healthy adults were deeply sequenced to estimate repertoire size and the extent of clonotype sharing between individuals. Different laboratories and diverse techniques were used to prepare libraries and sequence TCR repertoires, to increase sequencing depth and limit assay-specific biases. Per donor, leukapheresis produced somewhere between about 0.94 and 8.9 billion PBMCs.

Overall results and qualifications from the work: The genetic and exposure-history diversity represented was limited by the small number of donors. Sampling was restricted to blood, and TCR repertoires in tissues likely differ from the TCR repertoires found in blood. Compared with non-shared clonotypes, the clonotypes found in all four sorted-subset donors had higher generation probabilities. Incomplete sequencing was indicated by rarefaction of sorted-subset datasets, despite the large sequencing depth. Pairwise subsampling led to the expectation that sequencing depth would affect the degree of clonotype sharing among donors. Estimated clonotype richness was generally larger for naive than for memory subsets. Sharing across several donors was observed for approximately 5% of naive CD4, over 3% of naive CD8, 2.3% of memory CD4, and about 0.39% of memory CD8 clonotypes.

This sequence originates from a man aged 18 to 29 in good health. Some clones in this sample may be carry-over from other donors' samples. This chain joins TRBV28 to TRBJ2-3; 7 central bases correspond to TRBD2. Sequenced material: naive CD4+ T cells from PBMCs. This sample's cell subset or site label indicates: CD45RA+ positively selected. The CDR3 reads CASTTWGRDTDTQYF. The DNA reads TGTGCCAGCACCACATGGGGGAGGGACACAGATACGCAGTATTTT.